The entry below describes one T cell receptor beta chain. Its antigen is not identified. This sample is drawn from a study of radiation and T cells in renal cell carcinoma. Broader study findings: In blood, top tumor clones expanded by 2 weeks, shrinking by 4.

Time point described: baseline pretreatment blood. Treatment described: 15 Gy SBRT to primary tumor, nephrectomy 4 weeks later. The germline V gene has CDR1 MGHDK and CDR2 SYGVNS. This CDR3 comprises 13 residues. V gave up 1 base and J gave up 4 bases; unmatched junction bases: 0. Data came from immunoSEQ multiplex PCR; TCRdb stores just in-frame clones and leaves some out. The table records 150,000 or so clones, 88% of them present only once. The TCR comes from a woman in her 70s with renal cell carcinoma. Sequenced here: blood, sampled from a patient whose treatment included radiotherapy and nephrectomy. The rearrangement joins TRBV25-1 to TRBJ1-2; 7 bases are a match to TRBD1. The DNA for the CDR3 is TGTGCCAGCAGTGAATCAGGGGGCTATGGCTACACCTTC. It is translated as CASSESGGYGYTF.